These T cell receptor beta chains were read from a single sample in a study of cytotoxic CD8 clonotypes in ibrutinib-treated CLL. The table came from immunoSEQ multiplex PCR; TCRdb's copy has only in-frame clones and leaves some out. In the table there are some 300,000 clones, 80% of which are singletons. The sequencing used PBMCs, collected before ibrutinib treatment. The receptors stem from a human donor with chronic lymphocytic leukemia. CDR3s include the opening cysteine and the closing phenylalanine or tryptophan. D genes are given only for firm matches. Only some rows state a clone size, as once, few, many or a class for expanded clones.

TRBJ1-1 NA NA TRBV10-3 TGTGCCATCAAACCCCTCGGAGGGGACACTGAAGCTTTCTTT CAIKPLGGDTEAFF
TRBJ2-1 NA TRBD2 TRBV2 TGTGCCAGGGAAGGACTAGCGGGAGTTATTCGTGAGCAGTTCTTC CAREGLAGVIREQFF
TRBJ1-3 NA NA TRBV6-1 TGTGCCAGCAGCTTTGACGGGAGCTCTGGAAACACCATATATTTT CASSFDGSSGNTIYF
TRBJ1-3 NA NA TRBV2 TGTGCCAGCAGTGACAGGGGCGTTGGAAACACCATATATTTT CASSDRGVGNTIYF
TRBJ2-7 NA NA TRBV10-1 TGCGCCAGCAGTCGATCCAGGGTCTACGAGCAGTACTTC CASSRSRVYEQYF
TRBJ1-3 NA NA TRBV19 TGTGCCAGTAGTATGGGCACGTCTGGAAACACCATATATTTT CASSMGTSGNTIYF
TRBJ2-7 NA NA TRBV6-4 TGTGCCAGCAGTGCGATCTCAGGGCCCTACGAGCAGTACTTC CASSAISGPYEQYF
TRBJ2-1 NA TRBD2 TRBV7-6 TGTGCCAGCAGCTCCACCGGAATTAGCGGGAGGGCTCTTGAGCAGTTCTTC CASSSTGISGRALEQFF
TRBJ2-3 NA NA TRBV15 TGTGCCACCAGCAGAGCGGGGATAGCAGATACGCAGTATTTT CATSRAGIADTQYF
TRBJ2-1 NA NA TRBV4-3 TGCGCCAGCAGCCAAGAGACAACTAGTTTGGTCGATAATGAGCAGTTCTTC CASSQETTSLVDNEQFF
TRBJ2-7 NA NA TRBV7-9 TGTGCCAGCACCTCGACAGAAGCCTACGAGCAGTACTTC CASTSTEAYEQYF
TRBJ1-2 NA NA TRBV18 TGTGCCAGCTCACCAACGCGACAGAAAGCTAACTATGGCTACACCTTC CASSPTRQKANYGYTF
TRBJ2-7 few TRBD2 TRBV11-2 TGTGCCAGCAGCTTCGGACTAGGCCCCTACGAGCAGTACTTC CASSFGLGPYEQYF
TRBJ1-5 few TRBD1 TRBV7-2 TGTGCCAGCAGCTTAGGCCGGACAGGGCAGCCCCAGCATTTT CASSLGRTGQPQHF
TRBJ2-5 few NA TRBV7-3 TGTGCCAGCAGCTACTCAGGGGTCGCAGAGACCCAGTACTTC CASSYSGVAETQYF
TRBJ1-2 NA NA TRBV7-9 TGTGCCAGCAGCTTAATTTCAGGACCACAATATGGCTACACCTTC CASSLISGPQYGYTF
TRBJ1-2 NA NA TRBV14 TGTGCCAGCAGCCAAGTTCCACAGGGATGGAGTGGCTACACCTTC CASSQVPQGWSGYTF
TRBJ1-1 NA NA TRBV15 TGTGCCACCAGCAGAGATCTTGACTCCCGAAGGGCTTTCTTT CATSRDLDSRRAFF
TRBJ2-7 NA TRBD2 TRBV18 TGTGCCAGCTCACCGGGACTAGCGGGAGGTGAGCAGTACTTC CASSPGLAGGEQYF
TRBJ2-5 NA NA TRBV5-4 TGTGCCAGCAGCTTGGATTGGTTTAGAGAAGCTGAAGAGACCCAGTACTTC CASSLDWFREAEETQYF
TRBJ2-7 NA TRBD2 TRBV7-8 TGTGCCAGCAGCCCTGGGGCTAGCGGGAGCCCCTACGAGCAGTACTTC CASSPGASGSPYEQYF
TRBJ2-5 NA TRBD2 TRBV15 TGTGCCACCAGCAGAGATCGCTCTAGCGGGAGCACCCAGTACTTC CATSRDRSSGSTQYF
TRBJ2-7 NA TRBD2 TRBV7-6 TGTGCCAGCAGCTTAGGGGGGACTAGCGGGAGCTTGAACGAGCAGTACTTC CASSLGGTSGSLNEQYF
TRBJ2-1 NA TRBD2 TRBV4-1 TGCGCCAGCAGCCAGGCGTCCCAGCGGGAGTTTGTCAATGAGCAGTTCTTC CASSQASQREFVNEQFF
TRBJ2-1 NA TRBD1 TRBV25-1 TGTGCCAGCAGTGATCCTGGACCGGGACAGGGGTTCGGCAATGAGCAGTTCTTC CASSDPGPGQGFGNEQFF
TRBJ2-7 NA NA TRBV19 TGTGCCAGTAGTTCAGGTGGGCTAGCCTACGAGCAGTACTTC CASSSGGLAYEQYF
TRBJ2-2 few NA TRBV7-7 TGTGCTAGCAAACCCGGGGAGCTGTTTTTT CASKPGELFF
TRBJ2-2 NA TRBD2 TRBV11-2 TGTGCCAGCAGCTTACGGGCTAGCGGGGCCACCGGGGAGCTGTTTTTT CASSLRASGATGELFF
TRBJ2-1 NA TRBD2 TRBV15 TGTGCCACCAGCAGAGCGGGACTAGCGGGAGGAGACTACAATGAGCAGTTCTTC CATSRAGLAGGDYNEQFF
TRBJ2-2 NA TRBD2 TRBV7-3 TGTGCCAGCAGCCCCCTCTCCGAAGCGGGAGGACGTACCGGGGAGCTGTTTTTT CASSPLSEAGGRTGELFF
TRBJ2-3 NA TRBD1 TRBV9 TGTGCCAGCAGCGCGAGGACAGGGCCAACAGATACGCAGTATTTT CASSARTGPTDTQYF
TRBJ1-4 NA NA TRBV28 TGTGCCAGCAGGGTCGGTGAAAAACTGTTTTTT CASRVGEKLFF
TRBJ2-5 NA TRBD2 TRBV9 TGTGCCAGCAGCGAGGGACTAGCGGGAGAAAGGGAGACCCAGTACTTC CASSEGLAGERETQYF
TRBJ1-3 NA TRBD1 TRBV5-1 TGCGCCAGCAGCTTGGGGATCAGGGGGCGCTTGGTTGGAAACACCATATATTTT CASSLGIRGRLVGNTIYF
TRBJ1-1 NA NA TRBV7-9 TGTGCCAGCAGCTTTGTGGGGGTCACTGAAGCTTTCTTT CASSFVGVTEAFF
TRBJ2-5 NA NA TRBV12-5 TGTGCTAGTGGTTTGGCCTTTAACGCCGCCGGCCGCGACCAAGAGACCCAGTACTTC CASGLAFNAAGRDQETQYF
TRBJ2-1 once NA TRBV11-1 TGTGCCAGCAGCTTATACCGGGACTCTTACAATGAGCAGTTCTTC CASSLYRDSYNEQFF
TRBJ1-5 NA TRBD1 TRBV2 TGTGCCAGCAGTGGACAGGGCGGTTTTGGCAATCAGCCCCAGCATTTT CASSGQGGFGNQPQHF
TRBJ2-7 few NA TRBV27 TGTGCCATCGGCGGGACCCCGGGTAGTGGGCAGTACTTC CAIGGTPGSGQYF
TRBJ2-7 NA TRBD1 TRBV9 TGTGCCAGCAGCGTAGGACAGGGGGGATACGAGCAGTACTTC CASSVGQGGYEQYF
TRBJ2-1 once NA TRBV7-6 TGTGCCAGCAGCCCAGGTGGAGGGGAGTACAATGAGCAGTTCTTC CASSPGGGEYNEQFF
TRBJ1-1 once NA TRBV25-1 TGTGCCAGCAGTAGGGACTTTAACACTGAAGCTTTCTTT CASSRDFNTEAFF
TRBJ2-3 NA NA TRBV7-2 TGTGCCAGCAGCTACCTCAGCCCTACTGTAGATACGCAGTATTTT CASSYLSPTVDTQYF
TRBJ2-7 few NA TRBV9 TGTGCCAGCAGCGTAGGAGGGATTGAGACTCTAGGACCGAACGAGCAGTACTTC CASSVGGIETLGPNEQYF
TRBJ1-1 NA NA TRBV9 TGTGCCAGCAGCGTGGCAGGGAGGGGGAACACTGAAGCTTTCTTT CASSVAGRGNTEAFF
TRBJ1-1 once NA TRBV13 TGTGCCAGCAGCCTAGACAGGTCCAGCGAAGCTTTCTTT CASSLDRSSEAFF
TRBJ2-1 NA TRBD2 TRBV7-9 TGTGCCAGCAGCCCCGGGCTGGGCCGGGAGGGCCATGAGCAGTTCTTC CASSPGLGREGHEQFF
TRBJ1-5 NA NA TRBV27 TGTGCCAGCGCGTGGACAGAGCATCAGCCCCAGCATTTT CASAWTEHQPQHF